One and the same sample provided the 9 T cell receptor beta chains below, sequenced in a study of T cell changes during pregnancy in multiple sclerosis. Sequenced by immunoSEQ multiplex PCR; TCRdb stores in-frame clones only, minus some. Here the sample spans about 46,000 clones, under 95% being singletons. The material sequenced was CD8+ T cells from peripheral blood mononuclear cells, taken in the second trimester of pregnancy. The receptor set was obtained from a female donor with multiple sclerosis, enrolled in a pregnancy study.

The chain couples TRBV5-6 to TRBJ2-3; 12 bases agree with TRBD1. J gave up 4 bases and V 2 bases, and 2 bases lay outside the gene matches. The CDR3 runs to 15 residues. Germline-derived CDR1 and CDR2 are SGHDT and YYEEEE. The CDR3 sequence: CASSLGTGGADTQYF. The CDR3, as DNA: TGTGCCAGCAGCTTAGGGACAGGGGGCGCAGATACGCAGTATTTT.

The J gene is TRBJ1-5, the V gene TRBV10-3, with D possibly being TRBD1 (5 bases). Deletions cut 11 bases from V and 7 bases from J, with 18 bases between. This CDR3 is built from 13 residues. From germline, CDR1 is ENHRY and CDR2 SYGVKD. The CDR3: CAAGTLLGQPQHF. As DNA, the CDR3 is TGTGCCGCCGGGACTCTCTTAGGACAGCCCCAGCATTTT.

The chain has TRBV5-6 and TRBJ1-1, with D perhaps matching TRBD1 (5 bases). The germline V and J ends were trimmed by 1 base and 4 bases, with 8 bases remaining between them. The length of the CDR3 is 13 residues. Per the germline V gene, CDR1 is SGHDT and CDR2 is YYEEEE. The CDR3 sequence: CASSLIGATEAFF. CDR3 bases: TGTGCCAGCAGCTTGATAGGGGCCACTGAAGCTTTCTTT.

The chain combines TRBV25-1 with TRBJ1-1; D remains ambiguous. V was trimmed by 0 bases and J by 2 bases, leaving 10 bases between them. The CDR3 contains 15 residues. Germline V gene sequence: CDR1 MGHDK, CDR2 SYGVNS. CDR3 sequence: CASSEYHNLNTEAFF. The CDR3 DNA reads TGTGCCAGCAGTGAATATCATAACCTAAACACTGAAGCTTTCTTT.

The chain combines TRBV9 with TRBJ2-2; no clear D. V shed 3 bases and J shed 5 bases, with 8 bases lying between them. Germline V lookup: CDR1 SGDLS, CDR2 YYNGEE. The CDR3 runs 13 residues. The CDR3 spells CASSDLGTGELFF. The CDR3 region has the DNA TGTGCCAGCAGCGACCTCGGGACCGGGGAGCTGTTTTTT. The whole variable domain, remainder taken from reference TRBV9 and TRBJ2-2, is DSGVTQTPKHLITATGQRVTLRCSPRSGDLSVYWYQQSLDQGLQFLIQYYNGEERAKGNILERFSAQQFPDLHSELNLSSLELGDSALYFCASSDLGTGELFFGEGSRLTVL.

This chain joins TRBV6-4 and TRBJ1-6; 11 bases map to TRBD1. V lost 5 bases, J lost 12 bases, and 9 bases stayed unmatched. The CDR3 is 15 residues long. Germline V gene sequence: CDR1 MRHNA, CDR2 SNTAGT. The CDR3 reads CASSSPGTGGVPLHF. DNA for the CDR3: TGTGCCAGCAGTTCACCCGGGACAGGGGGTGTACCCCTCCACTTT.

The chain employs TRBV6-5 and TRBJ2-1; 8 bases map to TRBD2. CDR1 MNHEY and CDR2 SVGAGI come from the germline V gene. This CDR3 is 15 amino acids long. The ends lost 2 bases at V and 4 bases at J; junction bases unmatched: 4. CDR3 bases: TGTGCCAGCAGTTACGGAGCTAGCGGGTACAATGAGCAGTTCTTC. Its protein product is CASSYGASGYNEQFF.

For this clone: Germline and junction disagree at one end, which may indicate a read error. The CDR3, as DNA: TGTGCCAGTAGCCAAAGGCAGGGGACCAGCTCTGGAAACACCATATATTTT. This sequence encodes CASSQRQGTSSGNTIYF. This chain uses TRBV4-2 with TRBJ1-3, with D possibly matching TRBD1 (6 bases). Germline V CDR1 and CDR2: LGHNA, YNFKEQ. The CDR3 runs 17 residues.

In DNA, the CDR3 is TGTGCCAGCAGCCAAGTCTGGGGGGGGCGGAACACCGGGGAGCTGTTTTTT. As protein: CASSQVWGGRNTGELFF. The chain carries TRBV4-2 and TRBJ2-2; a possible D gene is TRBD2 (7 bases). V lost 1 base to trimming and J lost 1 base, with 13 bases between them. Germline V gene data show CDR1 as LGHNA and CDR2 as YNFKEQ. There are 17 residues in the CDR3.